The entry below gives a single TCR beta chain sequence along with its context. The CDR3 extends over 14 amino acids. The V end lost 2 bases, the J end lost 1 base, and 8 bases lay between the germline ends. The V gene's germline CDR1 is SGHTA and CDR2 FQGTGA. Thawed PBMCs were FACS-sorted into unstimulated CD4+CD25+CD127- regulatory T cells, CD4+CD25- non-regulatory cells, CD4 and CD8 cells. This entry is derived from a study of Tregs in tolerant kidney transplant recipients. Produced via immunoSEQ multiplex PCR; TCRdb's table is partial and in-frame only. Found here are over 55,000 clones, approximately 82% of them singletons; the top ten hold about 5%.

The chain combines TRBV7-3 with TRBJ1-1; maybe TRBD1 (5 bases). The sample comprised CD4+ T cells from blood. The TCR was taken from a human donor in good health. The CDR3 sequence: CASSLGHENTEAFF. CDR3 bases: TGTGCCAGCAGCTTAGGACACGAGAACACTGAAGCTTTCTTT.